This TCR beta chain was obtained from a study of blood T cell repertoires in COVID-19. Study-wide context: The cDNA or gDNA used as material had been derived from T cells, B-cell-depleted T cells, or PBMCs.

The authors' processing: Amplification of reference gene primers was used by the study to estimate nucleated cell counts. Sequenced by immunoSEQ multiplex PCR; TCRdb stores in-frame clones only, minus some. V and J calls and clone size are given by that table; D and trimming were obtained from the DNA. The sample holds about 270,000 clones, roughly 86% seen once. V was cut by 7 bases and J by 6 bases, with 20 bases left in between. This CDR3 comprises 14 residues. CDR1 SGHRS and CDR2 YFSETQ come from the germline V gene. The genes are TRBV5-1 and TRBJ2-7; D perhaps matches TRBD2 (6 bases). The sample consisted of peripheral blood. The sequence was obtained from a man aged 40-49 years with active or convalescent COVID-19. The CDR3 region is CASCGDAEGCEQYF. The DNA of the CDR3 is TGCGCCAGCTGCGGGGATGCAGAAGGATGCGAGCAGTACTTC.